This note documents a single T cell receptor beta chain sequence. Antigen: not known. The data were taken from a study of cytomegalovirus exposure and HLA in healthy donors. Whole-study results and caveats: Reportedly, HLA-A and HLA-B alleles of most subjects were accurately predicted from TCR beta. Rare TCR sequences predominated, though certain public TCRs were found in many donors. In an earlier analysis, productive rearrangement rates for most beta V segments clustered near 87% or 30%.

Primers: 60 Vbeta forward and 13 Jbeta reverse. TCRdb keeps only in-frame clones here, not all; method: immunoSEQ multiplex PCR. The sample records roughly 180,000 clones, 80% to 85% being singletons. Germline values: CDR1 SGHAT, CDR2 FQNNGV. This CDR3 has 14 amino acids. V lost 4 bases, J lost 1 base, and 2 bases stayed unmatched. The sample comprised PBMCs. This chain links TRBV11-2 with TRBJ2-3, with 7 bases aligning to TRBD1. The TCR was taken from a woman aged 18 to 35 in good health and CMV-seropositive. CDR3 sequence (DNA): TGTGCCAGCAGCTCCGGACAGGGCACAGATACGCAGTATTTT. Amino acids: CASSSGQGTDTQYF.